A single sample gave rise to the 27 T cell receptor beta chains below, sequenced in a study of CD4 and CD8 cells across lung adenocarcinoma regions. TCRdb reprocessed the PCR reads with MiXCR, giving one entry per CDR3 protein. The sample holds approximately 10,000 distinct CDR3 sequences; about three fifths are singletons and the top ten take roughly nine tenths. Sequenced input: CD8+ T cells from the margin of a lung tumor. Receptors originate from a male donor with lung adenocarcinoma. The CD4 and CD8 labels of this study may be unreliable.

This rearrangement joins TRBV6-1 to TRBJ1-2; weak D call: TRBD1 (6 bases). This CDR3 is 16 amino acids long. In germline, CDR1 is MNHNS, CDR2 SASEGT. V was clipped by 3 bases and J by 5 bases, with 19 bases between them. CDR3 coding DNA: TGTGCCAGCAGTGAGGCCTTCGGGCAGGGGTGGTATGGCTACACCTTC. Protein sequence: CASSEAFGQGWYGYTF.

Many counts were recorded for this clonotype. The J gene is TRBJ2-5, the V gene TRBV28, with a possible D match to TRBD2 (6 bases). This CDR3 spans 14 amino acids. Germline assignment: CDR1 MDHEN and CDR2 SYDVKM. The V gene lost 7 bases and the J gene lost 2 bases, with 14 bases spanning the gap. CDR3 in DNA: TGTGCCAGCAACCCGGCGGGGCTGCAAGAGACCCAGTACTTC. This translates into CASNPAGLQETQYF.

To note about this clonotype: At one of its ends the junction is not consistent with the germline gene, which may arise from a read error. The chain uses TRBV6-1 and TRBJ2-3, with D possibly matching TRBD1 (6 bases). Germline V gene lookup returns CDR1 MNHNS and CDR2 SASEGT. The CDR3 spans 16 residues. The CDR3 coding sequence is TGTGTCAGCAGGGAAACGTGGGCTGTGAGGACAGATACGCAGTACTTT. This codes for CVSRETWAVRTDTQYF.

In DNA, the CDR3 is TGTGCCAGCAGCTTATATGAGAACACTGAAGCTTTCTTT. Its protein is CASSLYENTEAFF. The rearrangement links TRBV7-2 to TRBJ1-1; D gene ambiguous. The germline V and J ends were trimmed by 2 bases and 1 base, with 5 bases remaining between them. This CDR3 has 13 residues. Per germline, CDR1 SGHTA and CDR2 FQGNSA.

This clonotype was seen only a few times. The J gene is TRBJ1-2, the V gene TRBV6-5; 7 nucleotides agree with TRBD1. The trim removed 4 bases at V and 3 bases at J, leaving 5 bases unmatched. Germline V gene sequence: CDR1 MNHEY, CDR2 SVGAGI. The CDR3 runs to 14 residues. The CDR3 reads CASSSAGTDYGYTF. CDR3 bases: TGTGCCAGCAGTTCCGCCGGGACAGACTATGGCTACACCTTC.

This clonotype was seen more than once but under ten times. The chain joins TRBV7-8 to TRBJ2-2; perhaps TRBD1 as D (5 bases). The V end lost 5 bases, the J end lost 4 bases, and 20 bases lay between the germline ends. Germline V gene lookup returns CDR1 SGHVS and CDR2 FQNEAQ. The CDR3 has 17 amino acids. The CDR3 region has the DNA TGTGCCAGCAGCCTAGAAATCCGGACAAGCGTCACCGGGGAGCTGTTTTTT. Encoded protein: CASSLEIRTSVTGELFF.

The chain couples TRBV6-1 to TRBJ2-3; D is tentatively TRBD1 or TRBD2 (5 bases each). Germline CDR1 and CDR2: MNHNS and SASEGT. V shed 0 bases and J shed 6 bases, with 16 bases lying between them. CDR3 size: 16 residues. The CDR3 here is CASSEAGIGVRDTQYF. The CDR3 coding sequence is TGTGCCAGCAGTGAAGCCGGGATAGGGGTCAGGGATACGCAGTATTTT.

This clonotype rates as medium-sized. V gene TRBV27 combines with J gene TRBJ2-3, with a tentative D call TRBD2 (5 bases). CDR1 MNHEY and CDR2 SMNVEV come from the germline V gene (reference sequence). V dropped 6 bases and J dropped 4 bases, with 11 bases sitting between them. The CDR3 runs to 13 residues. CDR3 bases: TGTGCCAGCAGGTCGGGGATGGCAGATACGCAGTATTTT. It encodes CASRSGMADTQYF.

This clonotype was counted between two and nine times. The rearrangement links TRBV7-2 to TRBJ2-3; D perhaps matches TRBD2 (7 bases). The CDR3 has 14 residues. The V gene's germline CDR1 is SGHTA and CDR2 FQGNSA. Between the trimmed V and J ends, which lost 5 bases and 4 bases, there was a span of 13 bases. CDR3 amino acids: CASSRGGAADTQYF. The CDR3 DNA sequence: TGTGCCAGCAGCCGAGGGGGGGCGGCAGATACGCAGTATTTT.

This clonotype has a handful of counts. The chain has TRBV6-5 and TRBJ2-1; D gene uncertain. In germline, CDR1 is MNHEY, CDR2 SVGAGI. V was cut by 7 bases and J by 0 bases, with 10 bases left in between. The CDR3 is made up of 14 amino acids. CDR3 sequence: CASKLDHSYNEQFF. The CDR3 DNA is TGTGCCAGCAAGTTGGACCACTCCTACAATGAGCAGTTCTTC.

The V gene is TRBV6-1, the J gene TRBJ1-4; D gene uncertain. The CDR3 has 14 amino acids. Germline CDR1 is MNHNS and CDR2 is SASEGT. Trimming removed 2 bases at V and 8 bases at J, with 12 bases between. CDR3 in DNA: TGTGCCAGCAGTGAAAATGGGATGAGGGAAAAACTGTTTTTT. This gives the protein CASSENGMREKLFF.

The rearrangement links TRBV10-3 to TRBJ2-3; D tentatively reads TRBD1 or TRBD2 (5 bases each). The V end was cut by 11 bases, the J end by 0 bases, with 18 bases between. This CDR3 comprises 15 residues. The germline CDR1 and CDR2 sequences are ENHRY and SYGVKD. The CDR3 DNA is TGTGCCCGGGGCCTCCGGCCGGAGAGCACAGATACGCAGTATTTT. This sequence encodes CARGLRPESTDTQYF.

V is TRBV11-3 and J is TRBJ2-1, with D hard to call. V was cut by 1 base and J by 10 bases, with 8 bases left in between. The CDR3 totals 12 residues. CDR1 and CDR2 (germline): SGHNT, YENEEA. CDR3 region: CASSLVPDEQFF. CDR3 sequence (DNA): TGTGCCAGCAGCTTAGTCCCGGACGAGCAGTTCTTC.

The chain has TRBV11-1 and TRBJ2-1; no firm D call. The J call may be incorrect, as the DNA end agrees better with TRBJ2-5. This CDR3 has 13 residues. Looked up from germline, CDR1 is SGHAT and CDR2 is FQDESV (reference sequence). The CDR3 loop is CASSYGLQETQYF. Written as DNA, the CDR3 is TGTGCCAGCAGCTACGGGTTGCAAGAGACCCAGTACTTC.

CDR3 DNA sequence: TGCGCCACCATTCGGACCAACACTGAAGCTTTCTTT. It is translated as CATIRTNTEAFF. V usage is TRBV10-2 and J usage is TRBJ1-1; D is undetermined. The CDR3 has 12 amino acids. The germline CDR1 and CDR2 sequences are WSHSY and SAAADI. V was cut by 10 bases and J by 2 bases, with 11 bases left in between.

The chain links TRBV12-5 to TRBJ2-1; weak D call: TRBD2 (5 bases). CDR1 and CDR2 (germline): LGHNT, FRNRAP. CDR3 length: 13 amino acids. Between the trimmed V and J ends, which lost 6 bases and 6 bases, there was a span of 12 bases. The CDR3 DNA sequence: TGTGCTAGTGGCCGCGGGCCGGGCAATGAGCAGTTCTTC. Amino acids: CASGRGPGNEQFF.

This clonotype was seen only a few times. The chain couples TRBV6-5 to TRBJ2-5, with TRBD2 matching over 7 bases. The CDR3 is 14 amino acids. The V gene end was trimmed by 2 bases and the J gene end by 11 bases; junction bases not matched to a gene: 11. Germline V CDR1 and CDR2: MNHEY, SVGAGI. CDR3 loop: CASSYQGGAGEQYF. CDR3 nucleotides: TGTGCCAGCAGTTACCAGGGAGGGGCCGGTGAGCAGTACTTC.

Many counts were recorded for this clonotype. J is TRBJ2-5 and V is TRBV6-5; unclear D gene. V was shortened by 0 bases and J by 2 bases, with 7 bases between the two germline ends. This CDR3 spans 14 amino acids. Germline CDR1 MNHEY, CDR2 SVGAGI. CDR3 protein: CASSYSVGQETQYF. CDR3 nucleotide sequence: TGTGCCAGCAGTTACTCCGTGGGACAAGAGACCCAGTACTTC.

This rearrangement joins TRBV6-1 to TRBJ2-3, with a possible D match to TRBD2 (5 bases). The CDR3 consists of 15 residues. Germline assignment: CDR1 MNHNS and CDR2 SASEGT. The V and J ends lost 8 bases and 12 bases respectively, with 27 bases between them. The CDR3: CASVKGGLATDIQYF. The CDR3 DNA reads TGTGCCAGCGTCAAGGGCGGGCTAGCCACAGACATTCAGTATTTT.

The chain uses TRBV6-1 and TRBJ2-1, with D tentatively TRBD2 (6 bases). The germline gives CDR1 MNHNS, CDR2 SASEGT. Between the trimmed V and J ends, which lost 6 bases and 5 bases, there was a span of 17 bases. This CDR3 region has 15 residues. CDR3 region: CASRTGGEGDNEQFF. CDR3 in DNA: TGTGCCAGCAGAACCGGAGGGGAAGGGGACAATGAGCAGTTCTTC.

The chain joins TRBV12-5 to TRBJ2-1; no clear D gene. The DNA matches TRBJ2-5 better at its end, which makes the J call doubtful. The germline gives CDR1 LGHNT, CDR2 FRNRAP. CDR3 length: 11 residues. The CDR3 nucleotides read TGTGCTAGTGGTTTGCGAGAGACCCAGTACTTC. Translating gives CASGLRETQYF.

This clonotype was counted many times. One junction end disagrees with the germline gene, perhaps due to a read error. The chain links TRBV7-7 to TRBJ2-4; weak D call: TRBD1 (6 bases). Germline values: CDR1 SSHAT, CDR2 FNYEAQ (reference sequence). This CDR3 region has 19 residues. The CDR3 protein is CASSSNPQGRPLAKNIQYF. CDR3 sequence (DNA): TGTGCTAGCAGCTCCAACCCCCAGGGGCGCCCATTAGCCAAAAACATTCAGTACTTC.

This clonotype turned up a few times. The chain links TRBV6-5 to TRBJ2-3; 7 bases fit TRBD2. The CDR3 runs 16 residues. Germline CDR1 reads MNHEY; CDR2 reads SVGAGI. V was pared by 2 bases and J by 0 bases, with 5 bases of the junction left unmatched. In nucleotides, the CDR3 is TGTGCCAGCAGTTACCAGAGCGGGACGAGCACAGATACGCAGTATTTT. Translating gives CASSYQSGTSTDTQYF.

The V and J genes are TRBV6-1 and TRBJ2-3, with D tentatively TRBD2 (6 bases). Germline assignment: CDR1 MNHNS and CDR2 SASEGT. V lost 8 bases, J lost 5 bases, and 23 bases lay in between. The CDR3 loop spans 16 amino acids. The CDR3 loop reads CASGGAGGRVEDTQYF. The CDR3, as DNA: TGTGCCAGCGGGGGAGCCGGGGGACGGGTCGAAGATACGCAGTATTTT.

Sample share makes this clonotype medium-sized. The chain combines TRBV10-1 with TRBJ2-1; D is perhaps TRBD1 or TRBD2 (5 bases each). Per germline, CDR1 WNHNN and CDR2 SYGVQD (reference sequence). V lost 0 bases and J lost 0, with 15 bases in between. The CDR3 is made up of 18 amino acids. CDR3 sequence (DNA): TGCGCCAGCAGTGAGTCGATATATCGGGACGGCTCCTACAATGAGCAGTTCTTC. Amino acids: CASSESIYRDGSYNEQFF.

V is TRBV6-1 and J is TRBJ2-7, with 12 bases lining up with TRBD2. CDR3 size: 14 residues. CDR1 MNHNS and CDR2 SASEGT come from the germline V gene. Trimming at V came to 6 bases and at J to 3 bases, leaving 3 bases not matched to a gene. This CDR3 reads CASRLAGGVYEQYF. CDR3 in DNA: TGTGCCAGCAGGCTAGCGGGAGGGGTCTACGAGCAGTACTTC.

This clonotype was seen many times. This chain connects TRBV12-3 or TRBV12-4 to TRBJ2-1, with TRBD2 as a possible D gene (6 bases). V was clipped by 7 bases and J by 0 bases, with 16 bases between them. The CDR3 runs 16 residues. The CDR3 protein is CASTPSGVLSYNEQFF. CDR3 nucleotide sequence: TGTGCCAGCACCCCCTCGGGGGTCCTCTCCTACAATGAGCAGTTCTTC.